This TCR beta chain comes out of a study of spatial heterogeneity in lung cancer. As for the study in general: Samples were donated by 72 untreated early-stage non-small cell lung cancer patients. Notes on the study in general: Relative to follow-up, resection was when ubiquitous expanded tumor TCRs appeared more in blood.

Indicated time point: blood at routine non-recurrence follow-up after resection. From tumor, nontumor lung or frozen PBMC, whole RNA was taken unsorted for sequencing. CDR3 length equals 15 residues. Trimming took 4 bases from V and 4 from J; bases not matched to a gene: 10. Germline V CDR1 and CDR2: SQVTM, ANQGSEA. Using its own MiXCR run on the 5' RACE reads, TCRdb lists one record per CDR3 protein. This sample has around 110,000 distinct CDR3 sequences, with 12% found just once. Ten or more counts support this clonotype. Its antigen remains unknown. The sample consisted of PBMCs, taken at follow-up. The sequence was obtained from a male donor with early-stage non-small cell lung cancer. The chain combines TRBV29-1 with TRBJ2-3; 8 bases map to TRBD2. The CDR3 here is CSVAGGAPRADTQYF. CDR3 in DNA: TGCAGCGTTGCGGGAGGGGCGCCACGGGCAGATACGCAGTATTTT.